This passage covers 27 T cell receptor beta chains from one sample sequenced in a study of T-cell memory formation after mild COVID-19. Using its own MiXCR run on the 5' RACE reads, TCRdb lists one record per CDR3 protein. Of hundreds of thousands of distinct CDR3 sequences listed, around 17% are singletons. The specimen was PBMCs or a T cell subset sorted from them (not recorded which). The receptors come from a man aged 18 to 30 who had mild COVID-19 (a few samples of this study predate the infection). Cell type and time point are not known.

The chain employs TRBV7-9 and TRBJ2-7; D may correspond to TRBD1 or TRBD2 (6 bases each). The V and J ends lost 2 bases and 5 bases respectively, with 13 bases between them. The CDR3 runs to 14 residues. Germline V gene data show CDR1 as SEHNR and CDR2 as FQNEAQ (reference sequence). The CDR3 nucleotides are TGTGCCAGCAGCTTATCTTCGGGGGCCCACGAGCAGTACTTC. It yields the protein CASSLSSGAHEQYF.

The V and J genes are TRBV19 and TRBJ1-6; D uncertain. With 4 bases removed from V and 3 bases from J, the gap between germline ends came to 13 bases. This CDR3 spans 16 amino acids. The germline gives CDR1 LNHDA, CDR2 SQIVND (reference sequence). CDR3 amino acids: CASSTRVRGYNSPLHF. CDR3 nucleotides: TGTGCCAGTAGTACCCGGGTACGAGGCTATAATTCACCCCTCCACTTT. Together with reference TRBV19 and TRBJ1-6, the CDR3 gives the full variable domain: DGGITQSPKYLFRKEGQNVTLSCEQNLNHDAMYWYRQDPGQGLRLIYYSQIVNDFQKGDIAEGYSVSREKKESFPLTVTSAQKNPTAFYLCASSTRVRGYNSPLHFGNGTRLTVT.

The chain combines TRBV29-1 with TRBJ1-5, with D uncertain. The germline gives CDR1 SQVTM, CDR2 ANQGSEA. The length of the CDR3 is 12 residues. V was clipped by 0 bases and J by 4 bases, with 4 bases between them. As DNA, the CDR3 is TGCAGCGTTGAAGAGCCAAATCAGCCCCAGCATTTT. Protein sequence: CSVEEPNQPQHF.

This clonotype was detected only a few times. The rearrangement links TRBV20-1 to TRBJ2-1; 8 positions match TRBD2. The CDR3 runs to 13 residues. Germline V lookup: CDR1 DFQATT, CDR2 SNEGSKA (reference sequence). V lost 5 bases, J lost 3 bases, and 3 bases stayed unmatched. The CDR3 loop reads CSAPLADYNEQFF. CDR3 DNA: TGCAGTGCTCCACTAGCGGACTACAATGAGCAGTTCTTC.

The V gene is TRBV20-1, the J gene TRBJ1-4, with D maybe TRBD1 (6 bases). This CDR3 region has 14 residues. Trimming shortened V by 1 base and J by 7 bases, and 13 bases separated the two germline ends. The germline CDR1 and CDR2 sequences are DFQATT and SNEGSKA (reference sequence). CDR3 loop: CSARVRGKSEKLFF. DNA for the CDR3: TGCAGTGCTAGAGTAAGGGGGAAAAGTGAAAAACTGTTTTTT.

The chain couples TRBV20-1 to TRBJ1-6, with D possibly being TRBD1 (5 bases). From germline, CDR1 is DFQATT and CDR2 SNEGSKA (reference sequence). V was trimmed by 5 bases and J by 0 bases, leaving 14 bases between them. The CDR3 consists of 16 residues. CDR3 region: CSARQSASSYNSPLHF. CDR3 bases: TGCAGTGCTCGACAGTCCGCGAGCTCCTATAATTCACCCCTCCACTTT.

This clonotype was seen a few times. V is TRBV6-2 or TRBV6-3 and J is TRBJ2-6; weak D call: TRBD1 (6 bases). The V end was cut by 5 bases, the J end by 2 bases, with 19 bases between. This CDR3 has 18 residues. CDR1 and CDR2 from the germline V gene are MNHEY and SVGEGT. The CDR3 protein is CASSGRDITVAGANVLTF. DNA for the CDR3: TGTGCCAGCAGTGGTCGGGACATCACTGTAGCTGGGGCCAACGTCCTGACTTTC.

This clonotype came up a few times. The CDR3 DNA follows: TGCGCCAGCAGCCAAGATCACCCAAAGTTGAGTGGGTACCAAGAGACCCAGTACTTC. Translation gives CASSQDHPKLSGYQETQYF. V usage is TRBV4-3 and J usage is TRBJ2-5; unclear D gene. Per the germline V gene, CDR1 is LGHNA and CDR2 is YSLEER. Trimming took 0 bases from V and 0 from J, leaving 20 bases between them. This CDR3 is built from 19 residues.

In this sample, this clonotype turned up a few times. The chain couples TRBV6-5 to TRBJ2-4; tentatively, D is TRBD1 or TRBD2 (5 bases each). The V gene lost 7 bases and the J gene lost 1 base, with 20 bases spanning the gap. Germline V lookup: CDR1 MNHEY, CDR2 SVGAGI. The CDR3 contains 17 residues. The CDR3 bases are TGTGCCAGCAACTTATACTGGGACCCGGACGCCAAAAACATTCAGTACTTC. It is translated as CASNLYWDPDAKNIQYF.

V and J are TRBV28 and TRBJ1-1; D uncertain. The CDR3 runs 12 residues. The germline gives CDR1 MDHEN, CDR2 SYDVKM. Deletions cut 4 bases from V and 11 bases from J, with 14 bases between. The DNA for the CDR3 is TGTGCCAGCAGTTGGCTGTATGAAGGGGCTTTCTTT. This sequence encodes CASSWLYEGAFF.

The table lists this clonotype with a few counts. This rearrangement joins TRBV7-3 to TRBJ2-3; 7 bases map to TRBD2. The junction had 7 bases not matched to a gene; V was cut back by 5 bases and J by 2 bases. Looked up from germline, CDR1 is SGHTA and CDR2 is FQGTGA. The CDR3 runs to 15 residues. The CDR3 spells CASSIAGGTTDTQYF. For the CDR3, the DNA is TGTGCCAGCAGCATTGCCGGGGGGACCACAGATACGCAGTATTTT.

The rearrangement links TRBV15 to TRBJ1-4, with unresolved D. The length of the CDR3 is 14 residues. Trimming left V 0 bases short and J 7 bases short, with 9 bases between. Per the germline V gene, CDR1 is LNHNV and CDR2 is YYDKDF (reference sequence). The CDR3 DNA reads TGTGCCACCAGCAGAGACTCGGTGGCTGAAAAACTGTTTTTT. Translating gives CATSRDSVAEKLFF.

V is TRBV24-1 and J is TRBJ1-5, with no clear D. V dropped 10 bases and J dropped 6 bases, with 3 bases sitting between them. There are 9 residues in the CDR3. CDR1 and CDR2 (germline): KGHDR, SFDVKD. The CDR3 loop reads CATPQPQHF. The CDR3 DNA follows: TGTGCCACGCCTCAGCCCCAGCATTTT.

This chain joins TRBV14 and TRBJ2-2; the match to TRBD2 covers 7 bases. The CDR3 totals 17 residues. V was pared by 0 bases and J by 2 bases, with 6 bases of the junction left unmatched. Germline V gives CDR1 SGHDN, CDR2 FVKESK. Here the CDR3 reads CASSQDPVAGNTGELFF. CDR3 coding DNA: TGTGCCAGCAGCCAAGACCCGGTAGCGGGTAACACCGGGGAGCTGTTTTTT. Full variable domain (remainder filled in from reference TRBV14 and TRBJ2-2): EAGVTQFPSHSVIEKGQTVTLRCDPISGHDNLYWYRRVMGKEIKFLLHFVKESKQDESGMPNNRFLAERTGGTYSTLKVQPAELEDSGVYFCASSQDPVAGNTGELFFGEGSRLTVL.

The table lists this clonotype with a few counts. The chain has TRBV6-2 or TRBV6-3 and TRBJ2-7, with 8 nucleotides matching TRBD1. The junction had 8 bases not matched to a gene; V was cut back by 11 bases and J by 5 bases. The CDR3 loop spans 12 amino acids. CDR1 MNHEY and CDR2 SVGEGT come from the germline V gene. The CDR3 sequence is CASTDRAHEQYF. The CDR3 nucleotides read TGTGCCTCGACGGACAGGGCTCACGAGCAGTACTTC.

The chain combines TRBV5-1 with TRBJ2-1; D gene uncertain. Deletions cut 7 bases from V and 0 bases from J, with 14 bases between. The CDR3 spans 15 residues. CDR1 is SGHRS and CDR2 is YFSETQ in the germline V gene. CDR3 bases: TGCGCCAGCCGATCGACATCCAGCTCCTACAATGAGCAGTTCTTC. It encodes CASRSTSSSYNEQFF.

This clonotype was counted only a few times. The V call is TRBV6-6, the J call TRBJ2-7, with a tentative D call TRBD1 (5 bases). This CDR3 contains 15 residues. Between the trimmed V and J ends, which lost 1 base and 2 bases, there was a span of 12 bases. CDR1 is MNHNY, CDR2 SVGAGI, per germline (reference sequence). DNA of the CDR3: TGTGCCAGCAGTTACTTTCTGGACACAGCCTACGAGCAGTACTTC. Encoded protein: CASSYFLDTAYEQYF.

This clonotype has ten or more counts. The chain employs TRBV5-1 and TRBJ2-1; D may be TRBD1 or TRBD2 (5 bases each). The CDR3 spans 13 residues. CDR1 SGHRS and CDR2 YFSETQ come from the germline V gene. Trimming shortened V by 1 base and J by 5 bases, and 7 bases separated the two germline ends. The CDR3 protein is CASSLRGDNEQFF. CDR3 in DNA: TGCGCCAGCAGCTTGAGAGGGGACAATGAGCAGTTCTTC. Full variable domain (missing parts from reference TRBV5-1 and TRBJ2-1): KAGVTQTPRYLIKTRGQQVTLSCSPISGHRSVSWYQQTPGQGLQFLFEYFSETQRNKGNFPGRFSGRQFSNSRSEMNVSTLELGDSALYLCASSLRGDNEQFFGPGTRLTVL.

This clonotype was seen ten or more times. The chain joins TRBV7-2 to TRBJ2-2; 8 nucleotides match TRBD2. In germline, CDR1 is SGHTA, CDR2 FQGNSA. Germline trimming cut 0 bases from V and 1 base from J; bases unmatched to any gene: 1. The CDR3 has 16 amino acids. The CDR3 region has the DNA TGTGCCAGCAGCTTAGCCCTAGCGGGGAACACCGGGGAGCTGTTTTTT. Translation gives CASSLALAGNTGELFF.

The genes are TRBV5-1 and TRBJ2-5, with 11 bases fitting TRBD1. V lost 4 bases, J lost 3 bases, and 8 bases stayed unmatched. CDR1 and CDR2 (germline): SGHRS, YFSETQ. The CDR3 consists of 16 residues. The chain's CDR3 is CASSPGMGQGEETQYF. Here the CDR3 DNA reads TGCGCCAGCAGCCCTGGTATGGGACAGGGGGAAGAGACCCAGTACTTC.

This clonotype has a handful of counts. This chain uses TRBV4-3 with TRBJ2-1, with 8 bases matching TRBD2. The ends lost 0 bases at V and 15 bases at J; junction bases unmatched: 7. Germline V gene sequence: CDR1 LGHNA, CDR2 YSLEER. The CDR3 runs to 13 residues. The CDR3 region has the DNA TGCGCCAGCAGCCAAGACCCCGGGGGGGGCCCGTTCTTC. Translated: CASSQDPGGGPFF.

This clonotype has a handful of counts. The chain couples TRBV5-4 to TRBJ1-1, with D uncertain. The V end lost 1 base, the J end lost 9 bases, and 19 bases lay between the germline ends. Germline-derived CDR1 and CDR2 are SGHNT and YYREEE (reference sequence). This CDR3 is 15 amino acids long. The CDR3 here is CASSLFSATPGQAFF. CDR3 DNA sequence: TGTGCCAGCAGCTTGTTTTCGGCGACCCCCGGACAAGCTTTCTTT.

Only one count was recorded for this clonotype. V usage is TRBV15 and J usage is TRBJ2-5; no firm D call. V lost 0 bases, J lost 2 bases, and 13 bases lay in between. Germline values: CDR1 LNHNV, CDR2 YYDKDF (reference sequence). The CDR3 has 16 amino acids. CDR3 amino acids: CATSRDRSGHQETQYF. The CDR3 DNA reads as TGTGCCACCAGCAGAGATCGGTCAGGCCATCAAGAGACCCAGTACTTC. The entire variable domain, with the rest obtained from reference TRBV15 and TRBJ2-5, is as follows: DAMVIQNPRYQVTQFGKPVTLSCSQTLNHNVMYWYQQKSSQAPKLLFHYYDKDFNNEADTPDNFQSRRPNTSFCFLDIRSPGLGDTAMYLCATSRDRSGHQETQYFGPGTRLLVL.

The V call is TRBV7-6, the J call TRBJ2-3; D is perhaps TRBD1 (6 bases). CDR1 and CDR2 from the germline V gene are SGHVS and FNYEAQ. V was clipped by 1 base and J by 0 bases, with 11 bases between them. The CDR3 covers 16 residues. CDR3 in amino acids: CASSLGGQRSTDTQYF. In nucleotides, the CDR3 is TGTGCCAGCAGCTTAGGGGGGCAGCGGAGCACAGATACGCAGTATTTT.

This clonotype was found many times. The chain employs TRBV7-2 and TRBJ2-1; 13 bases align to TRBD2. Per the germline V gene, CDR1 is SGHTA and CDR2 is FQGNSA. The CDR3 is 15 residues long. V was pared by 6 bases and J by 9 bases, with 8 bases of the junction left unmatched. The DNA of the CDR3 is TGTGCCAGCAGTGAAACTAGCGGGGGGGCTCGTGAGCAGTTCTTC. Its protein is CASSETSGGAREQFF.

The chain combines TRBV5-1 with TRBJ2-6; 8 bases map to TRBD1. After removal of 4 bases from V and 2 bases from J, the junction contained 5 bases not matched to a gene. CDR1 SGHRS and CDR2 YFSETQ come from the germline V gene. The CDR3 extends over 16 amino acids. The CDR3 DNA reads TGCGCCAGCAGCACGACAGGGGATGCTGGGGCCAACGTCCTGACTTTC. Its translation is CASSTTGDAGANVLTF.

This clonotype was picked up a small number of times. The chain carries TRBV21-1 and TRBJ2-7; the listed D gene, TRBD1, was not tested against the DNA. TRBV21-1 is annotated as a pseudogene. The CDR3 has 14 amino acids. The CDR3 DNA sequence: TGTGCCATCATTAACGGCCAGGGTGATTACGAGCAGTACGTC. Translated, it gives CAIINGQGDYEQYV.